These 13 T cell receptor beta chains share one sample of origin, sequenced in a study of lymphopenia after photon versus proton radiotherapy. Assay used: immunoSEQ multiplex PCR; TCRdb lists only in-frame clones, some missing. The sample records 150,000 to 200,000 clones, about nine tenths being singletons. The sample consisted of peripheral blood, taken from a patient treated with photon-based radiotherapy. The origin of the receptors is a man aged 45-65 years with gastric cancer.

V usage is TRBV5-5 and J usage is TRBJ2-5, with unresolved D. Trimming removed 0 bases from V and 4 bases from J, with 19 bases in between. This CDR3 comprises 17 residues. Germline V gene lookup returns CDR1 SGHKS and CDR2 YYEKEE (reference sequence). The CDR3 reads CASSLGLRAGGVETQYF. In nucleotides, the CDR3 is TGTGCCAGCAGCTTGGGTCTCCGGGCAGGTGGCGTAGAGACCCAGTACTTC.

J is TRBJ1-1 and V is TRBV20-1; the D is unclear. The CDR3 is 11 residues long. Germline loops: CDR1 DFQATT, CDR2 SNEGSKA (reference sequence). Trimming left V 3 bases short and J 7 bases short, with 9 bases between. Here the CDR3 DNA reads TGCAGTGCTAGCATGATAGTTGAAGCTTTCTTT. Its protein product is CSASMIVEAFF.

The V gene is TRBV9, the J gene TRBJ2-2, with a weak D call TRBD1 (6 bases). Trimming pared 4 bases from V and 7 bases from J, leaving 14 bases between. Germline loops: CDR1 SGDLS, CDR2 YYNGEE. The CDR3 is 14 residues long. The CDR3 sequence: CASSPTGQRGELFF. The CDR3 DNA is TGTGCCAGCAGCCCTACCGGACAGCGCGGGGAGCTGTTTTTT.

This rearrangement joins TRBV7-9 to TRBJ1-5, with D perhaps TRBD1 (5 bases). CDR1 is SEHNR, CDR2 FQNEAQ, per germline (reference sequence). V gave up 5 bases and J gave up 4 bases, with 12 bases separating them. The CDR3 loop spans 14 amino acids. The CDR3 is CASSRMGQNQPQHF. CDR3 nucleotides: TGTGCCAGCAGCCGGATGGGGCAGAATCAGCCCCAGCATTTT.

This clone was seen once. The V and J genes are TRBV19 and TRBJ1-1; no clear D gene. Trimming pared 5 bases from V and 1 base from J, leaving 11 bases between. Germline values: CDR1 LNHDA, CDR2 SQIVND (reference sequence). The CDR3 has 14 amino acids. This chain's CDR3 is CASSPGKGNTEAFF. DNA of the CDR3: TGTGCCAGTAGTCCGGGAAAGGGGAACACTGAAGCTTTCTTT.

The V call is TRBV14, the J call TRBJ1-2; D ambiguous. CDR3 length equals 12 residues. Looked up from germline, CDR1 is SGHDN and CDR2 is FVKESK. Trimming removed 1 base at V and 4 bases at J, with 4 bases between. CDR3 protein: CASSQAFYGYTF. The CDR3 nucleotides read TGTGCCAGCAGCCAAGCTTTCTATGGCTACACCTTC.

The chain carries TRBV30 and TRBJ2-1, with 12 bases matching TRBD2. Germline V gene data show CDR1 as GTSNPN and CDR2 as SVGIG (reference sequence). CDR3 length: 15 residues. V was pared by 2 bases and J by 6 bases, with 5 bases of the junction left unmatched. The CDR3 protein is CAWSRGLAGVNEQFF. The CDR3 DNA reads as TGTGCCTGGAGTCGGGGACTAGCGGGTGTCAATGAGCAGTTCTTC.

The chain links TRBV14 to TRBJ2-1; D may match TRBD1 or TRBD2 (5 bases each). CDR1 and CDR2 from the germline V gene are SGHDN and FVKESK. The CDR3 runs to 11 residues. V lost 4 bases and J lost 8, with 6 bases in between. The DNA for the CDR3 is TGTGCCAGCAGCCGGGGGTATGAGCAGTTCTTC. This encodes CASSRGYEQFF. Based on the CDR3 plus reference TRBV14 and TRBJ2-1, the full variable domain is EAGVTQFPSHSVIEKGQTVTLRCDPISGHDNLYWYRRVMGKEIKFLLHFVKESKQDESGMPNNRFLAERTGGTYSTLKVQPAELEDSGVYFCASSRGYEQFFGPGTRLTVL.

This chain's CDR3 is CASNTGLAGALSTDTQYF. CDR3 sequence (DNA): TGCGCCAGCAATACGGGACTAGCGGGAGCTTTAAGCACAGATACGCAGTATTTT. V usage is TRBV5-1 and J usage is TRBJ2-3, with 14 bases identical to TRBD2. The CDR3 length is 18 residues. The V gene's germline CDR1 is SGHRS and CDR2 YFSETQ. V dropped 6 bases and J dropped 0; count of bases not matched to a gene: 9.

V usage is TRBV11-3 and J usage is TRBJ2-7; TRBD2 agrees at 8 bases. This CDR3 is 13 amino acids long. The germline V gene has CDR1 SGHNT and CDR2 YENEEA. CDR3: CASASGPTYEQYF. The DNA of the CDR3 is TGTGCTTCGGCTAGCGGGCCTACCTACGAGCAGTACTTC.

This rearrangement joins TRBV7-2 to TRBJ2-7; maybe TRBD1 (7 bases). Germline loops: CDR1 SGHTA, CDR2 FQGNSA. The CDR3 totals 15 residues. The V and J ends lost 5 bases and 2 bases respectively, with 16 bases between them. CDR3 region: CASSQGGAAPYEQYF. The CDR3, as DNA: TGTGCCAGCAGCCAGGGGGGAGCTGCCCCCTACGAGCAGTACTTC.

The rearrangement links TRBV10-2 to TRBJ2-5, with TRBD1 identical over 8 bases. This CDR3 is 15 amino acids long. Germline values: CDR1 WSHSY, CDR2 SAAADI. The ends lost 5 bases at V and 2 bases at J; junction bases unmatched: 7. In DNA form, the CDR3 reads TGCGCCAGCAGTCGTCCCGGGACAGGTCAAGAGACCCAGTACTTC. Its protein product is CASSRPGTGQETQYF.

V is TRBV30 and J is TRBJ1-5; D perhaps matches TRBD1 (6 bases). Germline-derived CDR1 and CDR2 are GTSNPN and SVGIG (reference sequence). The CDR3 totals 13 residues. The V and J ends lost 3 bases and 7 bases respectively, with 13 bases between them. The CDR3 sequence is CAWSAKGGQPQHF. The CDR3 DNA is TGTGCCTGGAGCGCCAAGGGGGGCCAGCCCCAGCATTTT. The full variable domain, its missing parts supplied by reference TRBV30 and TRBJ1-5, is SQTIHQWPATLVQPVGSPLSLECTVEGTSNPNLYWYRQAAGRGLQLLFYSVGIGQISSEVPQNLSASRPQDRQFILSSKKLLLSDSGFYLCAWSAKGGQPQHFGDGTRLSIL.